Listed below are T cell receptor beta chains from one sample, sequenced in a study of blood T cell repertoires in COVID-19. Profiling relied on immunoSEQ multiplex PCR, and the TCRdb table lists in-frame clones only, not all of them. The repertoire has fewer than 75,000 clones, 85% to 90% of them found once; the top ten carry roughly 4%. What was sequenced was peripheral blood. These receptors came from a man in his forties or fifties with active COVID-19. Each CDR3 is given with its conserved first and last residue. The order of the fields is J gene, V gene, D gene, clone size, CDR3 DNA, CDR3 protein. The D gene is left open where the match is weak. Clone size is shown for a subset of rows, as once, few, many or a class of expanded clone.

J gene: TRBJ2-7
V gene: TRBV29-1
D gene: TRBD1
clone size: NA
CDR3 DNA: TGCAGCGTTCACGGGACAGGGTCCAACGAGCAGTACTTC
CDR3 protein: CSVHGTGSNEQYF

J gene: TRBJ1-6
V gene: TRBV5-1
D gene: TRBD1
clone size: few
CDR3 DNA: TGCGCCAGCAGCTCACAGGGGGATAATTCACCCCTCCACTTT
CDR3 protein: CASSSQGDNSPLHF

J gene: TRBJ1-3
V gene: TRBV4-2
D gene: NA
clone size: NA
CDR3 DNA: TGTGCCAGCAGCCAAGAGATTAGGCAGGTAACTGGAAACACCATATATTTT
CDR3 protein: CASSQEIRQVTGNTIYF

J gene: TRBJ2-3
V gene: TRBV5-1
D gene: TRBD2
clone size: NA
CDR3 DNA: TGCGCCAGCAAAGGCGGGGGGACTAGCACAGATACGCAGTATTTT
CDR3 protein: CASKGGGTSTDTQYF

J gene: TRBJ2-7
V gene: TRBV28
D gene: NA
clone size: NA
CDR3 DNA: TGTGCCAGCAGTAACCAGGATTCTCTTACCTACGAGCAGTACTTC
CDR3 protein: CASSNQDSLTYEQYF

J gene: TRBJ2-7
V gene: TRBV24-1
D gene: NA
clone size: NA
CDR3 DNA: TGTGCCACCAGTGTAGGGGGATGGAGTGAGCAGTACTTC
CDR3 protein: CATSVGGWSEQYF

J gene: TRBJ1-5
V gene: TRBV10-3
D gene: TRBD1
clone size: NA
CDR3 DNA: TGTGCCATCAGTGAGTCTCGACAGGGTAATCAGCCCCAGCATTTT
CDR3 protein: CAISESRQGNQPQHF

J gene: TRBJ2-7
V gene: TRBV21-1
D gene: NA
clone size: NA
CDR3 DNA: TGTGCCAGAAACTCAAAAGGGGGGGACAGGGGACGCTGGGACGAGCAGTACTTC
CDR3 protein: CARNSKGGDRGRWDEQYF

J gene: TRBJ2-2
V gene: TRBV19
D gene: NA
clone size: NA
CDR3 DNA: TGTGCCAGTAGTATAGGGCCGAACACCGGGGAGCTGTTTTTT
CDR3 protein: CASSIGPNTGELFF

J gene: TRBJ1-1
V gene: TRBV7-2
D gene: NA
clone size: NA
CDR3 DNA: TGTGCCAGCAGCAGAAGACAGACTCTATCGAACACTGAAGCTTTCTTT
CDR3 protein: CASSRRQTLSNTEAFF

J gene: TRBJ1-5
V gene: TRBV6-4
D gene: TRBD1
clone size: NA
CDR3 DNA: TGTGCCAGCAGCGCAACAGGGGGCGGCAATCAGCCCCAGCATTTT
CDR3 protein: CASSATGGGNQPQHF

J gene: TRBJ1-1
V gene: TRBV28
D gene: NA
clone size: NA
CDR3 DNA: TGTGCCAGCAGATCAATCGGACTTTTCTTT
CDR3 protein: CASRSIGLFF

J gene: TRBJ2-7
V gene: TRBV29-1
D gene: TRBD2
clone size: NA
CDR3 DNA: TGCAGCGTTGAAGGAGGGACTAGCGGGGGTTACGAGCAGTACTTC
CDR3 protein: CSVEGGTSGGYEQYF

J gene: TRBJ2-7
V gene: TRBV2
D gene: TRBD2
clone size: NA
CDR3 DNA: TGTGCCAGGAGTAGGACTAGCGGGGCGGACGAGCAGTACTTC
CDR3 protein: CARSRTSGADEQYF

J gene: TRBJ1-5
V gene: TRBV9
D gene: NA
clone size: NA
CDR3 DNA: TGTGCCAGCAGCGTATCTGGGGGAGGGAGTCAGCCCCAGCATTTT
CDR3 protein: CASSVSGGGSQPQHF